This T cell receptor (beta chain) appears in the sequencing data of a study of low-dose radiotherapy and immunotherapy resistance in tumors. Covering alpha and beta chains, TRAV- and TRBV-specific primers were used for the first-strand cDNA. TCRs underwent around 18 PCR cycles of amplification with a constant-region primer and V-primer adapter. With in vitro transcription, the isolated mRNA was amplified. From the reads, TCRdb called clonotypes with MiXCR, one entry per CDR3 protein. The sample carries around 64,000 distinct CDR3 sequences, around 27% recorded once. Time point specified: before trial treatment. Every donor was treated with nivolumab, ipilimumab, aspirin, low-dose cyclophosphamide and also low-dose radiotherapy. This clonotype was found many times. Unmatched junction bases numbered 1, after V lost 0 bases and J lost 5 bases. The CDR3 is made up of 15 amino acids. Germline assignment: CDR1 SGHVS and CDR2 FQNEAQ.

This TCR came from a male donor with rectosigmoid adenocarcinoma. Sequenced material: PBMCs, taken before treatment. The gene calls are TRBV7-8 and TRBJ1-4; TRBD1 matches at 9 bases. The CDR3 sequence: CASSLAGTGNEKLFF. In nucleotides, the CDR3 is TGTGCCAGCAGCTTAGCTGGGACAGGGAATGAAAAACTGTTTTTT.